The 15 T cell receptor beta chains reported below all come from one sample, sequenced in a study of blood T cells in healthy people across ages. The second PCR ran roughly 7 to 11 cycles with a sample-barcoded 5' primer and J-beta primers. TCRdb recomputed calls from the 5' RACE reads with MiXCR, one row per CDR3 protein. The data contain some 710,000 distinct CDR3 sequences, 22% of them seen just once; the ten biggest clones take up about 20%. The source material was blood. These receptors were taken from a man aged 65-85 years in good health.

This chain uses TRBV11-2 with TRBJ2-7; maybe TRBD1 (5 bases). Trimming removed 1 base from V and 2 bases from J, with 15 bases in between. The germline gives CDR1 SGHAT, CDR2 FQNNGV. The CDR3 sequence is 16 residues long. In nucleotides, the CDR3 is TGTGCCAGCAGCTTAGCTCCCTCACAGGTCCCCTACGAGCAGTACGTC. Protein: CASSLAPSQVPYEQYV.

The chain links TRBV12-3 or TRBV12-4 to TRBJ1-2, with a tentative D call TRBD1 (6 bases). This CDR3 is 15 amino acids long. Trimming took 8 bases from V and 4 from J, leaving 20 bases between them. CDR3 nucleotide sequence: TGTGCCAGCCCTTCGGGAGGGGGGACCTCCTATGGCTACACCTTC. This gives the protein CASPSGGGTSYGYTF.

A few counts support this clonotype. The chain employs TRBV3-1 and TRBJ2-5, with 8 bases fitting TRBD2. The CDR3 runs to 13 residues. V lost 4 bases to trimming and J lost 8 bases; unmatched junction nucleotides: 6. CDR1 is LGHDT, CDR2 YNNKEL, per germline (reference sequence). The CDR3 reads CASSPSGYITQYF. In DNA form, the CDR3 reads TGTGCCAGCAGCCCTAGCGGGTACATAACCCAGTACTTC.

V and J are TRBV12-5 and TRBJ1-1; 8 nucleotides match TRBD1. Germline assignment: CDR1 LGHNT and CDR2 FRNRAP. V shed 1 base and J 4 bases; nucleotides not matched to a gene: 5. The CDR3 runs to 15 residues. The CDR3 reads CASGLGQGSATEAFF. The DNA for the CDR3 is TGTGCTAGTGGTTTGGGACAGGGGAGCGCCACTGAAGCTTTCTTT.

This sequence joins TRBV20-1 and TRBJ2-6, with D uncertain. CDR1 is DFQATT, CDR2 SNEGSKA, per germline (reference sequence). The CDR3 sequence is 18 residues long. The germline V and J ends were trimmed by 0 bases and 1 base, with 16 bases remaining between them. CDR3 loop: CSARESRYRKSGANVLTF. For the CDR3, the DNA is TGCAGTGCTAGAGAATCCAGATACCGAAAGTCTGGGGCCAACGTCCTGACTTTC.

This clonotype has only a few counts. The J gene is TRBJ2-3, the V gene TRBV7-2; possible D gene TRBD2, 5 bases. The CDR3 loop spans 15 amino acids. Per germline, CDR1 SGHTA and CDR2 FQGNSA. V dropped 1 base and J dropped 4 bases, with 12 bases sitting between them. CDR3: CASSLGGMVADTQYF. CDR3 DNA: TGTGCCAGCAGCTTAGGAGGGATGGTGGCAGATACGCAGTATTTT.

This clonotype has more than one count but fewer than ten. J is TRBJ2-5 and V is TRBV5-4; D is possibly TRBD1 (5 bases). Germline V gene sequence: CDR1 SGHNT, CDR2 YYREEE (reference sequence). CDR3 length: 14 amino acids. With 4 bases removed from V and 3 bases from J, the gap between germline ends came to 13 bases. The CDR3 DNA follows: TGTGCCAGCAGCAAAGACAGCACGGAAGAGACCCAGTACTTC. Its protein is CASSKDSTEETQYF.

The rearrangement joins TRBV27 to TRBJ2-2; TRBD2 might be the D (6 bases). The CDR3 spans 14 residues. Germline assignment: CDR1 MNHEY and CDR2 SMNVEV (reference sequence). Trimming took 4 bases from V and 4 from J, leaving 10 bases between them. The CDR3 DNA sequence: TGTGCCAGCAGTTGGAGCGGGCCCACCGGGGAGCTGTTTTTT. Its protein product is CASSWSGPTGELFF.

This clonotype was detected only a few times. The rearrangement joins TRBV2 to TRBJ2-5, with D possibly TRBD2 on 6 matching bases. The CDR3 runs to 13 residues. V was shortened by 4 bases and J by 5 bases, with 11 bases between the two germline ends. CDR1 and CDR2 (germline): SNHLY, FYNNEI. The CDR3 region has the DNA TGTGCCAGCAGTGTGGAGGGCTGGGAGACCCAGTACTTC. Amino acids: CASSVEGWETQYF.

The chain joins TRBV28 to TRBJ2-5, with 9 bases fitting TRBD1. This CDR3 region has 16 residues. The ends lost 5 bases at V and 0 bases at J; junction bases unmatched: 7. Germline CDR1 and CDR2: MDHEN and SYDVKM. The CDR3 spells CASSIRTGVDQETQYF. For the CDR3, the DNA is TGTGCCAGCAGTATAAGGACAGGGGTGGACCAAGAGACCCAGTACTTC.

This clonotype has a handful of counts. The CDR3 DNA is TGTGCCATCAGTGAGTCGCACAGGAAAAATTCACCCCTCCACTTT. Translation: CAISESHRKNSPLHF. The gene calls are TRBV10-3 and TRBJ1-6, with D possibly TRBD1 on 5 matching bases. CDR3 size: 15 residues. Looked up from germline, CDR1 is ENHRY and CDR2 is SYGVKD. V dropped 0 bases and J dropped 7 bases, with 10 bases sitting between them.

This clonotype was seen a handful of times. The chain employs TRBV20-1 and TRBJ1-3; 7 bases map to TRBD1. The J segment lost 2 bases and the V segment lost 3 bases, leaving 7 bases of the junction unmatched. The CDR3 length is 15 residues. Germline V lookup: CDR1 DFQATT, CDR2 SNEGSKA (reference sequence). CDR3 DNA: TGCAGTGCTAGGACAGGGCTCGACCCTGGAAACACCATATATTTT. Encoded protein: CSARTGLDPGNTIYF.

The gene calls are TRBV14 and TRBJ2-1, with D hard to call. Per germline, CDR1 SGHDN and CDR2 FVKESK. Between the trimmed V and J ends, which lost 3 bases and 3 bases, there was a span of 12 bases. The CDR3 loop spans 15 amino acids. CDR3 DNA sequence: TGTGCCAGCAGCCAGGGAAGACTCTACTACAATGAGCAGTTCTTC. Translation gives CASSQGRLYYNEQFF.

CDR3 bases: TGTGCCAGCAGCGTAGCAGGCACCACAGATACGCAGTATTTT. Protein sequence: CASSVAGTTDTQYF. This chain uses TRBV9 with TRBJ2-3, with D unclear. Germline V gene data show CDR1 as SGDLS and CDR2 as YYNGEE. The CDR3 consists of 14 residues. The V gene lost 0 bases and the J gene lost 2 bases, with 7 bases spanning the gap.

This chain joins TRBV7-9 and TRBJ2-1; 7 positions agree with TRBD2. Looked up from germline, CDR1 is SEHNR and CDR2 is FQNEAQ (reference sequence). The junction had 22 bases not matched to a gene; V was cut back by 1 base and J by 4 bases. The CDR3 runs 21 residues. CDR3 region: CASSLDWVAGEGSHLYNEQFF. CDR3 DNA: TGTGCCAGCAGCTTAGATTGGGTGGCGGGAGAAGGATCCCACCTTTACAATGAGCAGTTCTTC.